These 13 T cell receptor beta chains share one sample of origin, sequenced in a study of blood T cell repertoires in COVID-19. Some clones are missing from TCRdb's copy, which holds only in-frame ones; the method was immunoSEQ multiplex PCR. Of nearly 95,000 clones listed, over 65% were seen once; the top ten hold 3.9%. Sequencing was done on a sample of peripheral blood. These receptors came from a man between 65 and 85 years old with COVID-19, enrolled during active disease.

This chain uses TRBV10-3 with TRBJ1-5, with 7 bases aligning to TRBD1. CDR1 and CDR2 from the germline V gene are ENHRY and SYGVKD. The CDR3 covers 16 residues. J lost 3 bases, V lost 2 bases, and 7 bases had no gene match. This chain's CDR3 is CAISERGTEFNQPQHF. The CDR3, as DNA: TGTGCCATCAGTGAGAGAGGGACAGAGTTCAATCAGCCCCAGCATTTT.

This clone has only a few counts. The V call is TRBV7-2, the J call TRBJ2-3; 9 bases agree with TRBD2. Germline V lookup: CDR1 SGHTA, CDR2 FQGNSA. Trimming at V came to 0 bases and at J to 4 bases, leaving 5 bases not matched to a gene. This CDR3 spans 16 amino acids. The CDR3 sequence: CASSLAILAGADTQYF. For the CDR3, the DNA is TGTGCCAGCAGCTTAGCCATACTAGCGGGTGCAGATACGCAGTATTTT.

This chain links TRBV7-2 with TRBJ2-3, with TRBD2 identical over 7 bases. CDR1 is SGHTA, CDR2 FQGNSA, per germline. The trim removed 2 bases at V and 9 bases at J, leaving 8 bases unmatched. This CDR3 contains 14 residues. CDR3 residues: CASSLPAGKRTQYF. CDR3 sequence (DNA): TGTGCCAGCAGCTTACCAGCGGGGAAGCGAACGCAGTATTTT.

This clone turned up a few times. The rearrangement links TRBV4-3 to TRBJ1-5; D remains ambiguous. With 2 bases removed from V and 0 bases from J, the gap between germline ends came to 8 bases. The CDR3 loop spans 15 amino acids. Germline loops: CDR1 LGHNA, CDR2 YSLEER. This CDR3 reads CASSQTPYSNQPQHF. In DNA, the CDR3 is TGCGCCAGCAGCCAAACTCCTTATAGCAATCAGCCCCAGCATTTT.

In this sample, this clone turned up once. This chain links TRBV6-2 or TRBV6-3 with TRBJ2-7; 9 positions agree with TRBD1. This CDR3 is 15 amino acids long. Losses at the gene ends were 5 bases for V and 1 base for J; bases not matched to a gene: 6. The germline gives CDR1 MNHEY, CDR2 SVGEGT. The CDR3, as DNA: TGTGCCAGCAGTCTCGACAGGGGGTCTTCCTACGAGCAGTACTTC. It translates to CASSLDRGSSYEQYF.

This clone has just a few counts. V usage is TRBV7-2 and J usage is TRBJ2-1, with a possible D match to TRBD1 (5 bases). CDR1 and CDR2 from the germline V gene are SGHTA and FQGNSA. The CDR3 totals 14 residues. Between the trimmed V and J ends, which lost 2 bases and 6 bases, there was a span of 11 bases. For the CDR3, the DNA is TGTGCCAGCAGCTTAAGGTTTACAGGCAATGAGCAGTTCTTC. Translation: CASSLRFTGNEQFF.

This clone was recorded once. The chain links TRBV15 to TRBJ2-2, with D unclear. In germline, CDR1 is LNHNV, CDR2 YYDKDF (reference sequence). The CDR3 totals 12 residues. The germline V and J ends were trimmed by 3 bases and 5 bases, with 4 bases remaining between them. The chain's CDR3 is CATSSSTGELFF. In DNA, the CDR3 is TGTGCCACCAGCAGTTCTACCGGGGAGCTGTTTTTT. Supplemented by reference TRBV15 and TRBJ2-2, the full variable domain reads DAMVIQNPRYQVTQFGKPVTLSCSQTLNHNVMYWYQQKSSQAPKLLFHYYDKDFNNEADTPDNFQSRRPNTSFCFLDIRSPGLGDTAMYLCATSSSTGELFFGEGSRLTVL.

The sample holds one count of this clone. This chain joins TRBV9 and TRBJ2-3; 12 nucleotides agree with TRBD2. The CDR3 has 20 amino acids. The J segment lost 1 base and the V segment lost 3 bases, leaving 15 bases of the junction unmatched. Germline loops: CDR1 SGDLS, CDR2 YYNGEE. This chain's CDR3 is CASSAEGRWGLAGRTDTQYF. The DNA of the CDR3 is TGTGCCAGCAGCGCAGAAGGGCGTTGGGGACTAGCGGGCCGCACAGATACGCAGTATTTT.

This clone was detected a few times. The chain couples TRBV15 to TRBJ1-1, with unresolved D. This CDR3 has 13 amino acids. Per germline, CDR1 LNHNV and CDR2 YYDKDF (reference sequence). Trimming took off 0 bases at V and 8 bases at J, with 10 bases between the two ends. CDR3: CATSRESGWEAFF. The CDR3 nucleotides are TGTGCCACCAGCAGAGAGTCAGGTTGGGAAGCTTTCTTT.

The V gene is TRBV6-2 or TRBV6-3, the J gene TRBJ2-3; D possibly corresponds to TRBD1 (6 bases). The CDR3 loop spans 13 amino acids. Trimming left V 5 bases short and J 4 bases short, with 10 bases between. Germline V lookup: CDR1 MNHEY, CDR2 SVGEGT. The CDR3 DNA sequence: TGTGCCAGCAGTCGCCGACAGGCAGATACGCAGTATTTT. It yields the protein CASSRRQADTQYF.

This clone was detected once. The gene calls are TRBV3-1 (or the pseudogene TRBV3-2) and TRBJ1-5; D not certain. The germline V and J ends were trimmed by 1 base and 7 bases, with 14 bases remaining between them. The CDR3 loop spans 15 amino acids. Per the germline V gene, CDR1 is LGHDT and CDR2 is YNNKEL (reference sequence). The CDR3 nucleotides are TGTGCCAGCAGCCAAGGATGGCGCGGCGACCAGCCCCAGCATTTT. This gives the protein CASSQGWRGDQPQHF.

This clone turned up a few times. V gene TRBV18 combines with J gene TRBJ1-4, with 8 positions matching TRBD1. The trim removed 6 bases at V and 8 bases at J, leaving 11 bases unmatched. CDR3 size: 15 residues. CDR1 and CDR2 from the germline V gene are KGHSH and LQKENI. The CDR3 DNA sequence: TGTGCCAGCTCTCCTGGACAGGGACGAGGCGAAAAACTGTTTTTT. It codes for CASSPGQGRGEKLFF.

This clone was seen a handful of times. The chain carries TRBV6-2 or TRBV6-3 and TRBJ2-1; 13 bases are shared with TRBD2. Germline CDR1 reads MNHEY; CDR2 reads SVGEGT. J gave up 10 bases and V 2 bases, and 5 bases lay outside the gene matches. This CDR3 has 15 amino acids. The CDR3 reads CASSYIGLAGDEQFF. The CDR3 DNA reads as TGTGCCAGCAGTTACATAGGACTAGCGGGAGACGAGCAGTTCTTC.